The 17 T cell receptor beta chains reported below all come from one sample, sequenced in a study of T-cell memory formation after mild COVID-19. TCRdb reprocessed the 5' RACE reads with MiXCR, giving one entry per CDR3 protein. The sample lists about 470,000 distinct CDR3 sequences, around a sixth occurring once. The sample consisted of PBMCs or a T cell subset sorted from them (not recorded which). The receptors come from an adult woman who had mild COVID-19 (a few samples of this study predate the infection). Cell type and time point are not known.

This clonotype showed up just a few times. The chain couples TRBV18 to TRBJ2-3; TRBD1 aligns across 9 bases. The CDR3 has 16 amino acids. Germline V gene lookup returns CDR1 KGHSH and CDR2 LQKENI. The trim removed 0 bases at V and 4 bases at J, leaving 5 bases unmatched. CDR3 bases: TGTGCCAGCTCACCACCGGGACAGGGTTTTGCAGATACGCAGTATTTT. This encodes CASSPPGQGFADTQYF. Filled out from reference TRBV18 and TRBJ2-3, the complete variable domain reads NAGVMQNPRHLVRRRGQEARLRCSPMKGHSHVYWYRQLPEEGLKFMVYLQKENIIDESGMPKERFSAEFPKEGPSILRIQQVVRGDSAAYFCASSPPGQGFADTQYFGPGTRLTVL.

The CDR3 loop reads CASSPEPYAYNEQFF. The CDR3 coding sequence is TGCGCCAGCAGCCCGGAGCCATACGCGTACAATGAGCAGTTCTTC. The chain links TRBV5-1 to TRBJ2-1; D uncertain. The CDR3 has 15 residues. Looked up from germline, CDR1 is SGHRS and CDR2 is YFSETQ. Trimming left V 4 bases short and J 4 bases short, with 15 bases between.

The chain is built from TRBV7-2 and TRBJ1-4; D is undetermined. The CDR3 runs to 13 residues. Germline values: CDR1 SGHTA, CDR2 FQGNSA. Trimming shortened V by 3 bases and J by 8 bases, and 10 bases separated the two germline ends. This CDR3 reads CASSFEYGEKLFF. The DNA for the CDR3 is TGTGCCAGCAGCTTCGAATATGGCGAAAAACTGTTTTTT.

The chain uses TRBV12-3 or TRBV12-4 and TRBJ2-5, with D possibly TRBD1 on 6 matching bases. The CDR3 is 13 residues long. The V and J ends lost 6 bases and 5 bases respectively, with 13 bases between them. CDR3 coding DNA: TGTGCCAGCAGCCTGGGACATCGGGAGACCCAGTACTTC. The encoded protein is CASSLGHRETQYF.

The chain joins TRBV7-2 to TRBJ2-5, with 7 positions matching TRBD2. The ends lost 3 bases at V and 1 base at J; junction bases unmatched: 2. The CDR3 sequence is 14 residues long. Germline V gene sequence: CDR1 SGHTA, CDR2 FQGNSA. This CDR3 is CASSFAGVQETQYF. The CDR3 DNA reads as TGTGCCAGCAGCTTCGCGGGGGTCCAAGAGACCCAGTACTTC.

V and J are TRBV6-5 and TRBJ2-4; 11 bases match TRBD2. With V trimmed by 6 bases and J by 8 bases, 12 bases remained unmatched. The CDR3 has 16 residues. Per germline, CDR1 MNHEY and CDR2 SVGAGI. The CDR3 loop is CASRPETSGMTDIQYF. The CDR3 coding sequence is TGTGCCAGCAGACCAGAGACTAGCGGGATGACGGACATTCAGTACTTC.

This chain joins TRBV24-1 and TRBJ2-7, with 11 bases matching TRBD1. The ends lost 4 bases at V and 6 bases at J; junction bases unmatched: 7. This CDR3 comprises 15 residues. Germline V lookup: CDR1 KGHDR, CDR2 SFDVKD. The CDR3 here is CATSDPGTGGREQYF. The CDR3 DNA reads TGTGCCACCAGTGACCCTGGGACAGGGGGTCGCGAGCAGTACTTC.

The table lists this clonotype with a few counts. The chain recombines TRBV7-9 with TRBJ2-3; perhaps TRBD1 as D (5 bases). Trimming removed 5 bases at V and 0 bases at J, with 9 bases between. The CDR3 length is 14 residues. Germline V gene data show CDR1 as SEHNR and CDR2 as FQNEAQ (reference sequence). CDR3 amino acids: CASSEQASTDTQYF. The CDR3 DNA reads as TGTGCCAGCAGCGAACAGGCTAGCACAGATACGCAGTATTTT.

V gene TRBV7-9 combines with J gene TRBJ2-7; D uncertain. Germline loops: CDR1 SEHNR, CDR2 FQNEAQ (reference sequence). The CDR3 sequence is 12 residues long. Trimming left V 3 bases short and J 6 bases short, with 9 bases between. The CDR3 region is CASSFVGREQYF. The CDR3 DNA sequence: TGTGCCAGCAGCTTCGTGGGTCGCGAGCAGTACTTC.

In this sample, this clonotype turned up many times. The rearrangement joins TRBV12-3 or TRBV12-4 to TRBJ2-1; TRBD2 might be the D (5 bases). V lost 1 base, J lost 2 bases, and 6 bases lay in between. The CDR3 has 14 residues. CDR3 coding DNA: TGTGCCAGCAGTTTAGTCGGGACCTACAATGAGCAGTTCTTC. Its protein product is CASSLVGTYNEQFF.

This clonotype was recorded at least ten times. The rearrangement uses TRBV12-3 or TRBV12-4 and TRBJ1-1; tentative D call: TRBD1 (6 bases). V lost 5 bases and J lost 2, with 15 bases in between. The CDR3 is 15 amino acids. The chain's CDR3 is CASSPRQAPNTEAFF. CDR3 in DNA: TGTGCCAGCAGTCCTAGACAGGCCCCCAACACTGAAGCTTTCTTT.

This clonotype has a handful of counts. V gene TRBV20-1 combines with J gene TRBJ2-7; TRBD2 matches 13 bases. Germline V gives CDR1 DFQATT, CDR2 SNEGSKA (reference sequence). J was trimmed by 6 bases and V by 5 bases; bases with no gene match: 4. The length of the CDR3 is 13 residues. CDR3 nucleotide sequence: TGCAGTGCTTGGACTAGCGGGAGTGGCGAGCAGTACTTC. This encodes CSAWTSGSGEQYF.

This clonotype turned up a few times. The V and J genes are TRBV12-3 or TRBV12-4 and TRBJ2-1; TRBD2 matches 7 bases. The CDR3 runs 16 residues. The J segment lost 0 bases and the V segment lost 8 bases, leaving 10 bases of the junction unmatched. CDR3 amino acids: CASHPPSGVSYNEQFF. The CDR3 region has the DNA TGTGCCAGCCACCCCCCTAGCGGTGTCTCCTACAATGAGCAGTTCTTC.

The chain combines TRBV30 with TRBJ2-1; weak D call: TRBD2 (5 bases). The V gene lost 2 bases and the J gene lost 1 base, with 9 bases spanning the gap. The germline gives CDR1 GTSNPN, CDR2 SVGIG (reference sequence). The length of the CDR3 is 14 residues. The CDR3 DNA sequence: TGTGCCTGGAGTAAAGCGGAATCCTACAATGAGCAGTTCTTC. This translates into CAWSKAESYNEQFF.

This clonotype was counted at least ten times. V is TRBV4-3 and J is TRBJ2-3; 9 bases are shared with TRBD2. CDR3 size: 20 residues. With 0 bases clipped from V and 4 bases from J, the junction kept 17 bases outside the gene matches. CDR1 LGHNA and CDR2 YSLEER come from the germline V gene. The CDR3 protein is CASSQDMMLGGRAVADTQYF. The CDR3 DNA sequence: TGCGCCAGCAGCCAAGATATGATGCTCGGCGGGAGGGCCGTAGCAGATACGCAGTATTTT.

The rearrangement uses TRBV18 and TRBJ2-7; D is ambiguous. The V gene's germline CDR1 is KGHSH and CDR2 LQKENI. Between the trimmed V and J ends, which lost 4 bases and 2 bases, there was a span of 12 bases. The CDR3 is made up of 14 amino acids. The CDR3 sequence is CASSQYVSAYEQYF. CDR3 bases: TGTGCCAGCTCACAATACGTCAGTGCCTACGAGCAGTACTTC.

This clonotype was seen more than once but under ten times. The J gene is TRBJ1-1, the V gene TRBV6-5; D gene uncertain. V lost 0 bases and J 4 bases, leaving 6 bases between the germline ends. The CDR3 is 13 residues long. The germline V gene has CDR1 MNHEY and CDR2 SVGAGI. CDR3 coding DNA: TGTGCCAGCAGTTACTCGGGTCCCACTGAAGCTTTCTTT. It translates to CASSYSGPTEAFF.